This T cell receptor (beta chain) was recovered during a study of cytomegalovirus exposure and HLA in healthy donors (dated by TCRdb to about 2017). Background on the whole study: According to an earlier analysis of a few hundred of the donors, about 180 million T cells yielded 117 million unique TCR beta sequences and around 280 Gb of sequence data. Across 398 genotyped donors of the cohort, an average of 235,054 unique TCR beta nucleotide sequences per donor were sequenced, and about a sixth of those sequences were non-productive. The later analysis used no new phenotypic data to find candidate immune exposures, relying instead on TCR beta sequences and their occurrence across donors. Using immunosequencing, the study profiled T cell repertoires from 666 subjects and related those repertoires to cytomegalovirus serostatus. A later analysis re-examined previously published TCR beta repertoires from roughly 650 donors and added high-resolution HLA genotyping to investigate patterns of TCR occurrence. Typing coverage varied by locus: about 629-640 donors for A, B, C, DRB1 and DQB1; 500 to 550 for DQA1; more than 600 for DPA1; fewer than 480 for DPB1. Besides the first cohort of under 700 subjects, a separate validation cohort made up of some 110 different subjects was used. Donor age, sex, ethnicity and CMV serostatus were collected together with the repertoire data. About five DR-DQ haplotypes were treated as single units for association and clustering because of strong linkage in the cohort. An early release covering just under 650 HLA-typed donors comprised around 300 gigabases of sequencing data and around 85 million unique TCR sequences. To predict cytomegalovirus infection status, the study combined high-throughput TCR immunosequencing, statistical association of individual TCRs with disease status, and machine learning. Among the roughly 400 genotyped donors, approximately 77% belonged to the genetic ancestry cluster associated with self-reported Caucasian donors. HLA typing covered class I and class II loci at four-digit resolution. The study aimed to test whether cataloging public T cell receptors could reveal signatures of past pathogen exposure. An earlier analysis of around 580 of the donors used high-throughput TCR beta sequencing to judge whether each TCR beta V gene segment behaved as functional or pseudogenic. A later genetic analysis used genome-wide SNP genotypes for about 60% of the roughly 700 donors, treating that subset as a discovery cohort. Every repertoire in the discovery cohort had been generated on one and the same sequencing platform.

On this clone itself: Its antigen target is currently unknown. Base-call qualities are not available, and no considerably larger clone is one nucleotide away.

Libraries were made using the immunoSEQ multiplex PCR assay. For the multiplex PCR, a mixture combining 60 forward primers for TCR Vbeta segments and 13 reverse primers for TCR Jbeta segments was used. The CDR3 region of rearranged TCR beta genes was amplified from genomic DNA with a multiplex PCR assay. On the Illumina HiSeq System, the amplified TCR beta libraries were sequenced as 87-base-pair reads. Per the source publication's procedure: A later analysis counted 75 million to 100 million unique TCR beta chains across the 550 to 750 repertoires, and roughly 9.9 million of these chains were shared by at least two donors. Raw reads were error-corrected and collapsed into unique sequences by a nearest-neighbor algorithm in which closely related sequences were merged to remove PCR and sequencing errors. CDR3 sequences were aligned to IMGT reference sequences to assign V, D and J gene segments. For a sequence to be retained, a match of at least six nucleotides was required to both a V gene segment and a J gene segment. Rearrangements were called productive when the CDR3 lacked stop codons and stayed in frame with V and J; all others were non-productive. Following IMGT convention, CDR3 was defined as the stretch from the second conserved V-encoded cysteine to the conserved J-encoded phenylalanine. Sequences without an unambiguous match to a single V gene segment were excluded from the earlier analysis of several hundred of the donors. An earlier analysis of a few hundred of the donors called V segments functional above 56.7% productive rearrangements and segregating when the between-donor standard deviation exceeded 5%. To diagnose cytomegalovirus status from the catalog of TCR beta chain sequences, a statistical classification framework was built. In a later analysis, TCR nucleotide sequences were compared against IMGT/GENE-DB human TR gene sequences so that V and J genes could be assigned. Using the TCRdist pipeline, a later analysis assigned CDR3 sequences along with most-parsimonious VDJ recombination scenarios. A later analysis defined each TCR beta chain by its CDR3 amino acid sequence plus V-gene family, and excluded reads lacking a unique V-gene family. As a way to deal with suspected cross-contamination and a sequencing artifact, a later analysis dropped approximately 570 nucleotide sequences that were highly shared and had low generation probability. A later analysis calculated a clonal expansion index for each public chain from normalized within-repertoire ranks of inferred template counts. Generation probabilities in a later analysis came from a VDJ recombination model fitted to out-of-frame rearrangements, and those results were checked against IGoR. In a later analysis, hypergeometric tests were used to score TCR-TCR, TCR-HLA and TCR-CMV co-occurrence, with a repertoire-size bias correction applied to TCR pairs. A later analysis estimated false discovery rates by permuting HLA or CMV assignments 20 times. In a later analysis, co-occurring TCRs were grouped using DBSCAN, and TCRdist sequence similarity was added for clustering within HLA-allele-positive subsets. Co-occurrence clustering excluded repertoires with fewer than 30,000 or more than 120,000 public chains, plus five with anomalous nucleotide sharing. Not all clones reach the TCRdb copy of this immuneACCESS table, which keeps in-frame sequences only. Checked studies attribute under half of the gap to unresolved V genes and leave the rest unexplained. V and J calls plus clone size are reproduced from that table; the DNA served to infer D and trimming. Across this sample there are some 130,000 clones, with around three quarters seen only once. The biggest ten clones account for 2% to 2.5% of the sample.

What the study reported, not specific to this receptor: A later analysis associated about 16,000 TCR beta sequences with specific HLA alleles at a false discovery rate of 0.05. Immune exposure information for the cohort was limited to CMV serostatus. While some public TCRs were present in many individuals, most TCR sequences turned up only very rarely across donors. Linkage disequilibrium might explain the correlated functional status among segregating V segments, but an unknown experimental factor could not be ruled out. A later analysis found that HLA-associated TCR beta chains were more clonally expanded and had lower generation probabilities than equally common non-associated chains. A later analysis reported that several top co-occurrence clusters appeared linked to parvovirus B19, influenza, CMV and Epstein-Barr virus. A later analysis found that most CMV-associated TCR beta chains appeared HLA-restricted, with HLA associations seemingly driven largely by CMV exposure. Because counts were too low, about 18 rarely observed V segments, including chromosome 9 orphons, were left out of the earlier analysis of 587 of the donors. In both the original and validation cohorts, the classifier was reported to diagnose cytomegalovirus status with high specificity and sensitivity. HLA typing was unavailable for some donors at each locus, so association tests used only the typed subset. A later genetic analysis associated a missense DCLRE1C variant with V-gene and J-gene trimming of TCR beta chains, and an independent cohort replicated the association. A few of the identified cytomegalovirus-associated TCR beta chains were confirmed in vitro to be specific for cytomegalovirus antigens. Because the 87-base-pair reads could not distinguish some IMGT-functional V segments, including TRBV6-2 and TRBV6-3, those segments were excluded. A later genetic analysis reported fewer N-insertions in productive TCRs among donors in an Asian-associated ancestry cluster than the roughly 620-donor mean. It was suggested by the authors that the approach could potentially be generalized to other disease states and immunological phenotypes. A further reported finding was that TCR beta sequences accurately predicted the HLA-A and HLA-B alleles for most subjects in the first cohort. Sequencing depth was assumed to be roughly uniform across donors in the presence/absence analyses, though that assumption may not hold. In the study, 150 to 200 TCR beta chains were listed as associated with cytomegalovirus. In an earlier analysis of some 640 of the donors, most TCR beta V segments were observed in productive rearrangements about 87% or about 30% of the time, broadly matching IMGT annotations. The cohort was sequenced for TCR beta chains only, and without alpha or paired-chain data the features that could be detected were limited. Assigning TCR associations to individual alleles was difficult when HLA alleles, especially DR and DQ, strongly co-occurred. According to a later analysis, TCR association rates differed among HLA loci, with DRB1 alleles showing the most associated TCRs and HLA-C alleles showing the fewest. A cluster of highly shared sequence variants was judged likely to represent a technical artifact of the sequencing pipeline.

V loses 9 bases, J loses 2 bases, and the germline ends lie 15 bases apart. CDR1 and CDR2 are drawn from the germline V gene: SGHTS, YDEGEE. Including cysteine and phenylalanine, the CDR3 has 13 amino acids. The entry retains the CDR3 DNA only, 39 bases that are in frame from base 1. The cohort consisted of 666 healthy bone marrow donors. All cohort members were sampled while nominally healthy, although unrecorded immune exposures were likely present. The donor tested CMV seronegative, placing the donor among the approximately 400 seronegative members of the cohort. Each donor provided a peripheral blood sample, and peripheral blood mononuclear cells were used for TCR beta sequencing. The Qiagen DNeasy Blood Extraction Kit was used to extract genomic DNA from the blood cell samples.

This TCR came from a man younger than 35 in good health and CMV-seronegative. What was sequenced was PBMCs. The V and J genes are TRBV5-8 and TRBJ2-7, and possibly TRBD1, on 5 matching bases. The DNA sequence is TGTGCCACCTCTTTACAGGCCCCCTACGAGCAGTACTTC. Its product reads: CATSLQAPYEQYF.